Given below is one T cell receptor beta chain in context. In the authors' workflow: Researchers report that nucleated cell counts were estimated from reference gene primer amplification. The table came from immunoSEQ multiplex PCR; TCRdb's copy has only in-frame clones and leaves some out. That table supplies the V and J calls and clone size; D and trimming were determined from the DNA. The sample contains about 120,000 clones, roughly 80% of which appear only once. The sample comes from a study of blood T cell repertoires in COVID-19. Study-wide background: PBMCs, B-cell-depleted T cells, or T cells were the source of the cDNA or gDNA that made up the material.

The CDR3 contains 14 residues. V lost 5 bases, J lost 2 bases, and 4 bases stayed unmatched. Germline V gene sequence: CDR1 MGHRA, CDR2 YSYEKL. The chain couples TRBV4-1 to TRBJ2-7; 9 bases map to TRBD1. Material for sequencing was peripheral blood. The source is a human donor in a cohort sampled during active COVID-19. CDR3 DNA sequence: TGCGCCAGCAGCTACAGACAGGGGGCCTACGAGCAGTACTTC. Its protein is CASSYRQGAYEQYF.